This entry features one TCR beta chain sequence. This entry comes from a study of cytomegalovirus exposure and HLA in healthy donors. Vbeta (60) and Jbeta (13) primers were used in the PCR. Method: immunoSEQ multiplex PCR; TCRdb's copy keeps in-frame clones and lacks some. The sample carries 150,000 or so clones, roughly 80% recorded once. This TCR came from a young man in good health and CMV-seropositive. Sequenced sample: PBMCs.

Here the CDR3 DNA reads TGTGCCAGCAGTGCTGGGACAGTTGGAACAGATACGCAGTATTTT. Translated, it gives CASSAGTVGTDTQYF. The chain uses TRBV27 and TRBJ2-3, with 7 bases that match TRBD1. Germline values: CDR1 MNHEY, CDR2 SMNVEV (reference sequence). Trimming took 5 bases from V and 3 from J; bases not matched to a gene: 8. The CDR3 consists of 15 residues.